The text below deals with one T cell receptor beta chain. Original analysis: Amplification of reference gene primers was used by the study to estimate nucleated cell counts. Sequencing was performed with immunoSEQ multiplex PCR; in TCRdb, only in-frame clones are kept and a portion is missing. V, J and clone size reflect that table, while D and trimming were determined from the DNA. Among 250,000 to 350,000 clones listed, 70% to 90% were seen once. These data are taken from a study of blood T cell repertoires in COVID-19. The wider study: PBMCs, B-cell-depleted T cells, or T cells provided the cDNA or gDNA that made up the material.

The length of the CDR3 is 17 residues. Germline CDR1 SGHTA, CDR2 FQGNSA. The V and J ends lost 5 bases and 1 base, in that order; junction bases with no gene match: 7. The chain couples TRBV7-2 to TRBJ2-7, with 14 bases identical to TRBD2. The sample was peripheral blood. This clonotype was obtained from a woman aged 45 to 65 who had recovered from COVID-19. The CDR3 DNA is TGTGCCAGCAGCCAGGGACTAGCGGGGGACCCATCCTACGAGCAGTACTTC. Translated, it gives CASSQGLAGDPSYEQYF.